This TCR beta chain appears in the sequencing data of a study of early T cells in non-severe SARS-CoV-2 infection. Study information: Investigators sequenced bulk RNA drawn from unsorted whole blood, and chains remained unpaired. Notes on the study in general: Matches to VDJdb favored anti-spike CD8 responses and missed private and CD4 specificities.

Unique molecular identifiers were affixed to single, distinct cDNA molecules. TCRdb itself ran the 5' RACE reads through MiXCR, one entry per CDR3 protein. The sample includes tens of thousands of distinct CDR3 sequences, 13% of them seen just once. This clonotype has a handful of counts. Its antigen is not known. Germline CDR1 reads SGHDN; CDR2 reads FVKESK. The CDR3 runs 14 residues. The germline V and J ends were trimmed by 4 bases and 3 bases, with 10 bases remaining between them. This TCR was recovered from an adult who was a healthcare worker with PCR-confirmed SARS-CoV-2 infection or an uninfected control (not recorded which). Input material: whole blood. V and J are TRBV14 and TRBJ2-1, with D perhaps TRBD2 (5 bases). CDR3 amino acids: CASSRPGYYNEQFF. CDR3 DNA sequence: TGTGCCAGCAGCCGCCCGGGGTACTACAATGAGCAGTTCTTC.